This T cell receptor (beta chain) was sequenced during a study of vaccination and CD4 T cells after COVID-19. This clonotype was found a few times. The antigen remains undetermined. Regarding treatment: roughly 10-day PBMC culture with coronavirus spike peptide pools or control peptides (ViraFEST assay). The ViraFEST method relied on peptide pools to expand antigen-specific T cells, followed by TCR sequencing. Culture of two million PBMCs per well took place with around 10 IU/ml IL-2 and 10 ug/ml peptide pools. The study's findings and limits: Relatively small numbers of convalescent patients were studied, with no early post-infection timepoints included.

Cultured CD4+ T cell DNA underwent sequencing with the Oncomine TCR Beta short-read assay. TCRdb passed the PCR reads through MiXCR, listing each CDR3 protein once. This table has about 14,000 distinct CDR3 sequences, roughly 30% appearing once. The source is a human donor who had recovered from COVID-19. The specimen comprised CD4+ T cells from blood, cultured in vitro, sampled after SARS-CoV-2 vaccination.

The CDR3 DNA reads TGTGCCAGCAGTTTGCTGGGGGCCCCAAGCTCTGGAAACACCATATATTTT. This codes for CASSLLGAPSSGNTIYF. The chain is built from TRBV27 and TRBJ1-3, with a weak D call TRBD1 (6 bases). The germline V gene encodes CDR1 MNHEY and CDR2 SMNVEV (reference sequence). Trimming took off 3 bases at V and 0 bases at J, with 15 bases between the two ends. The CDR3 is made up of 17 amino acids.